One sample yielded the 9 T cell receptor beta chains listed below, sequenced in a study of control samples from healthy donors and cancer patients. The repertoire was sequenced with immunoSEQ multiplex PCR; TCRdb's copy has only in-frame clones and lacks some. The data show 90,000 to 150,000 clones, 88% seen once. The specimen was blood. The receptors were gathered from a man aged 35-49 years in good health.

The rearrangement uses TRBV6-1 and TRBJ2-1, with D unclear. CDR3 length: 16 residues. Trimming pared 1 base from V and 6 bases from J, leaving 16 bases between. Germline CDR1 is MNHNS and CDR2 is SASEGT. The CDR3 spells CASSEVLLTPGNEQFF. DNA for the CDR3: TGTGCCAGCAGTGAAGTTCTCCTCACCCCGGGCAATGAGCAGTTCTTC.

The V gene is TRBV30, the J gene TRBJ1-4; D unresolved. This CDR3 has 14 amino acids. In germline, CDR1 is GTSNPN, CDR2 SVGIG (reference sequence). Trimming pared 2 bases from V and 4 bases from J, leaving 11 bases between. For the CDR3, the DNA is TGTGCCTGGAGTAAAGCAGGCGGTAATGAAAAACTGTTTTTT. It specifies CAWSKAGGNEKLFF.

V usage is TRBV7-3 and J usage is TRBJ2-2, with D unresolved. The CDR3 length is 13 residues. Germline V CDR1 and CDR2: SGHTA, FQGTGA. Trimming left V 4 bases short and J 2 bases short, with 5 bases between. CDR3 protein: CASSSANTGELFF. The DNA of the CDR3 is TGTGCCAGCAGCTCCGCCAACACCGGGGAGCTGTTTTTT.

This clone was seen only once. V usage is TRBV5-1 and J usage is TRBJ1-3; 7 bases match TRBD1. V dropped 0 bases and J dropped 5; count of bases not matched to a gene: 8. Germline CDR1 is SGHRS and CDR2 is YFSETQ. The CDR3 is made up of 16 amino acids. The CDR3 DNA is TGCGCCAGCAGCTTGGAAACTAACAGGGGAAGAAACACCATATATTTT. It is translated as CASSLETNRGRNTIYF.

This clone was counted once. The V call is TRBV5-1, the J call TRBJ2-2, with 10 bases lining up with TRBD2. There are 14 residues in the CDR3. J gave up 6 bases and V 3 bases, and 2 bases lay outside the gene matches. CDR1 is SGHRS, CDR2 YFSETQ, per germline. CDR3: CASSSSGGSGELFF. For the CDR3, the DNA is TGCGCCAGCAGCTCTAGCGGGGGTTCCGGGGAGCTGTTTTTT.

The gene calls are TRBV5-1 and TRBJ1-1; no firm D call. V was pared by 3 bases and J by 4 bases, with 13 bases between. The CDR3 spans 14 residues. The germline V gene encodes CDR1 SGHRS and CDR2 YFSETQ. The CDR3 here is CASSSEPPITEAFF. The CDR3 DNA reads TGCGCCAGCAGCTCCGAACCCCCCATCACTGAAGCTTTCTTT.

This chain joins TRBV19 and TRBJ1-5; no definite D call. Germline V gene sequence: CDR1 LNHDA, CDR2 SQIVND (reference sequence). CDR3 size: 14 residues. Trimming cost V 10 bases and J 0 bases, with 13 bases left between them. The CDR3 DNA reads TGTGCCACCACGCCGACACTTAGCAATCAGCCCCAGCATTTT. The encoded protein is CATTPTLSNQPQHF.

This chain joins TRBV19 and TRBJ1-2, with 7 bases matching TRBD1. J gave up 7 bases and V 7 bases, and 9 bases lay outside the gene matches. The germline CDR1 and CDR2 sequences are LNHDA and SQIVND (reference sequence). The CDR3 is 13 residues long. The CDR3 coding sequence is TGTGCCAGTACCCAAGACAGGGACTTTGGCTACACCTTC. It yields the protein CASTQDRDFGYTF. Drawing the rest from reference TRBV19 and TRBJ1-2, the complete variable domain is DGGITQSPKYLFRKEGQNVTLSCEQNLNHDAMYWYRQDPGQGLRLIYYSQIVNDFQKGDIAEGYSVSREKKESFPLTVTSAQKNPTAFYLCASTQDRDFGYTFGSGTRLTVV.

The chain recombines TRBV15 with TRBJ1-1; D not certain. Germline CDR1 is LNHNV and CDR2 is YYDKDF (reference sequence). This CDR3 region has 14 residues. V was cut by 1 base and J by 7 bases, with 13 bases left in between. CDR3 amino acids: CATSRVDLEFEAFF. The CDR3 DNA reads TGTGCCACCAGCAGAGTGGATTTAGAGTTTGAAGCTTTCTTT.